A selection of T cell receptor beta chains follows, all from one sample in a study of Ad26.COV2.S vaccination and SARS-CoV-2 variants. Clones were read by immunoSEQ multiplex PCR, and TCRdb kept only the in-frame ones, dropping some. In the table there are about 680,000 clones, roughly nine tenths of which are singletons. The sample was peripheral blood, taken in a trial of Ad26.COV2.S vaccine versus placebo. The source of these receptors is a person aged 18 to 59 who received the Ad26.COV2.S COVID-19 vaccine or a placebo. Both conserved end residues are part of each CDR3. Fields, in order: J gene, D gene, clone size, V gene, CDR3 DNA, CDR3 protein. The D gene is left open where the match is weak. The size of a clone is reported for some rows only, either as once, few or many, or as a class for expanded clones.

>TRBJ2-3|TRBD2|NA|TRBV19
TGTGCCAGTAGTAGAACTAGCGGGGAGAATACGCAGTATTTT
CASSRTSGENTQYF
>TRBJ2-1|TRBD1|NA|TRBV5-6
TGTGCCAGCAGCCGTGACAGGGGCCATGAGCAGTTCTTC
CASSRDRGHEQFF
>TRBJ1-2|TRBD1|NA|TRBV30
TGTGCCTGGAGTATCACAGGGGTCTATGGCTACACCTTC
CAWSITGVYGYTF
>TRBJ1-5|TRBD1|NA|TRBV24-1
TGTGCCACCAGTGCGGGACAGCCGAATCAGCCCCAGCATTTT
CATSAGQPNQPQHF
>TRBJ2-1|TRBD2|NA|TRBV5-6
TGTGCCAGCAGCTCTCTAGCGGGGACTAGGTATGAGCAGTTCTTC
CASSSLAGTRYEQFF
>TRBJ2-5|NA|NA|TRBV2
TGTGCCAGCACCCGAGGGGACCCGCGAAAGACCCAGTACTTC
CASTRGDPRKTQYF
>TRBJ1-5|NA|NA|TRBV6-1
TGTGCCAGCAGTACGGGCGGGGAGGGGCCCCAGCATTTT
CASSTGGEGPQHF
>TRBJ2-7|NA|NA|TRBV19
TGTGCCAGTAATAAGACGGCCGGGAGTAGCTCCTACGAGCAGTACTTC
CASNKTAGSSSYEQYF
>TRBJ2-1|NA|NA|TRBV30
TGTGCCTGGAGTACCCAGTTGGATGAGCAGTTCTTC
CAWSTQLDEQFF
>TRBJ1-2|NA|once|TRBV5-1
TGCGCCAGCAGCTTTAACACCGCTGGCTACACCTTC
CASSFNTAGYTF
>TRBJ2-7|NA|NA|TRBV2
TGTGCCAGCAGAAACAGGCTGGGCGAGCAGTACTTC
CASRNRLGEQYF
>TRBJ2-7|NA|NA|TRBV7-2
TGTGCCAGCAGCTTAGCGACAGTGAATTCCTACGAGCAGTACTTC
CASSLATVNSYEQYF
>TRBJ2-1|TRBD2|NA|TRBV27
TGTGCCAGCAGTCTGAGCGGGAGGGCCTTCAATGAGCAGTTCTTC
CASSLSGRAFNEQFF
>TRBJ2-3|NA|NA|TRBV4-2
TGTGCCAGCAGCCAAGATAAGCAGGGGACAGATACGCAGTATTTT
CASSQDKQGTDTQYF
>TRBJ2-7|TRBD1|few|TRBV19
TGTGCCAGTAGTATAGCCTTGCCCGGGACAGGGCCCTACGAGCAGTACTTC
CASSIALPGTGPYEQYF
>TRBJ2-2|NA|NA|TRBV7-9
TGTGCCAGCAGCGTCATCGGCACCTACGCGAACACCGGGGAGCTGTTTTTT
CASSVIGTYANTGELFF
>TRBJ2-2|TRBD1|NA|TRBV7-9
TGTGCCAGCAGCTCCGGGACAGTGAGCACCGGGGAGCTGTTTTTT
CASSSGTVSTGELFF
>TRBJ1-5|TRBD1|NA|TRBV2
TGTGCCAGCAGCGGACAGGAAGGTTCCAATCAGCCCCAGCATTTT
CASSGQEGSNQPQHF
>TRBJ1-3|NA|NA|TRBV7-2
TGTGCCAGCAGCCCGCTACTAACCGCCACAGGACACACCATATATTTT
CASSPLLTATGHTIYF
>TRBJ1-3|NA|NA|TRBV5-6
TGTGCCAGCAGCTTAAGAATCAGGCTTAGTGGAAACACCATATATTTT
CASSLRIRLSGNTIYF
>TRBJ1-5|NA|NA|TRBV12-5
TGTGCTAGTGGTTTTAGCAATCAGCCCCAGCATTTT
CASGFSNQPQHF
>TRBJ1-1|NA|NA|TRBV18
TGTGCCAGCTCCCAGGGGTTGGACACTGAAGCTTTCTTT
CASSQGLDTEAFF
>TRBJ2-1|NA|NA|TRBV11-2
TGTGCCAGCAGCTTGCGGCCCTACAATGAGCAGTTCTTC
CASSLRPYNEQFF
>TRBJ1-3|NA|few|TRBV5-4
TGTGCCAGCAGCTTGGGAACGGCCAAAGAGGCCATATATTTT
CASSLGTAKEAIYF
>TRBJ2-7|TRBD2|NA|TRBV7-8
TGTGTCAGCAGCTCGCGCCGATTGGTGCGGGGGTACGAGCAGTACTTC
CVSSSRRLVRGYEQYF
>TRBJ1-2|NA|NA|TRBV3-1/TRBV3-2
TGTGCCAGCAGCCAAGATCGGGCTCTCTATGGCTACACCTTC
CASSQDRALYGYTF
>TRBJ1-1|NA|NA|TRBV7-2
TGTGCCAGCAGCTTAGTTGAGGGGAACACTGAAGCTTTCTTT
CASSLVEGNTEAFF
>TRBJ2-3|TRBD2|NA|TRBV29-1
TGCAGCGTCGGCGGGCAGCCAGCGGGAGTGGCAGATACGCAGTATTTT
CSVGGQPAGVADTQYF
>TRBJ2-1|NA|NA|TRBV7-2
TGTGCCAGCAGCTCCTATGGCCATGAGCAGTTCTTC
CASSSYGHEQFF